This T cell receptor beta chain was identified during a study of identical twins. Trimming removed 0 bases at V and 3 bases at J, with 21 bases between. The CDR3 has 18 residues. In germline, CDR1 is LGHNA, CDR2 YSLEER. Ten or more counts support this clonotype. A universal primer site arose from template switching, and cDNA bore unique molecular identifiers. Via MiXCR, TCRdb re-called the 5' RACE reads, giving one row per CDR3 protein. The sample yields 150,000 or so distinct CDR3 sequences, under 4.5% seen once. This sequence originates from a man aged 18-30 years in good health. The genes are TRBV4-3 and TRBJ2-7; D perhaps matches TRBD2 (7 bases). The sample comprised memory T cells sorted from blood. The chain's CDR3 is CASSQDQGGGREGYEQYF. The DNA for the CDR3 is TGCGCCAGCAGCCAAGACCAGGGAGGGGGGCGCGAAGGCTACGAGCAGTACTTC.